This entry lists 13 T cell receptor beta chains sequenced from one sample in a study of response to subunit inactivated influenza vaccine. In TCRdb, the RT-PCR reads were re-called with MiXCR into one record per CDR3 protein. The sample carries around 850,000 distinct CDR3 sequences, about 18% recorded once. The specimen was PBMCs from blood, collected 5 days after vaccination. The receptor set was obtained from a man aged 50-60 years who received an inactivated influenza vaccine.

The chain joins TRBV10-3 to TRBJ1-5, with 9 bases aligning to TRBD1. Germline CDR1 and CDR2: ENHRY and SYGVKD. The CDR3 is 15 residues long. Trimming removed 3 bases from V and 6 bases from J; junction bases left unmatched: 6. The CDR3 loop reads CAISDGDRAVQPQHF. For the CDR3, the DNA is TGTGCCATCAGTGATGGGGACAGGGCAGTTCAGCCCCAGCATTTT.

This clonotype turned up a few times. The V gene is TRBV20-1, the J gene TRBJ2-5; tentative D call: TRBD1 (5 bases). The length of the CDR3 is 12 residues. V was cut by 6 bases and J by 5 bases, with 13 bases left in between. The germline V gene has CDR1 DFQATT and CDR2 SNEGSKA (reference sequence). The CDR3 coding sequence is TGCAGTGCAAACGGACACTTTGAGACCCAGTACTTC. Translated: CSANGHFETQYF.

The chain uses TRBV4-1 and TRBJ1-1; 7 bases align to TRBD1. The CDR3 runs to 14 residues. V was clipped by 3 bases and J by 5 bases; unmatched bases: 6. The germline V gene has CDR1 MGHRA and CDR2 YSYEKL. CDR3 coding DNA: TGCGCCAGCAGCCACCCCGTACAGGGGACTGAAGCTTTCTTT. This translates into CASSHPVQGTEAFF.

The chain is built from TRBV13 and TRBJ2-7, with TRBD2 identical over 8 bases. V shed 0 bases and J 6 bases; nucleotides not matched to a gene: 4. CDR1 PRHDT and CDR2 FYEKMQ come from the germline V gene (reference sequence). The CDR3 consists of 14 residues. The CDR3: CASSLGRGGSEQYF. CDR3 DNA sequence: TGTGCCAGCAGCTTAGGGCGCGGGGGGTCCGAGCAGTACTTC.

The genes are TRBV7-9 and TRBJ1-5; D remains ambiguous. The ends were cut back, 2 bases at V and 3 bases at J, with 17 bases in the middle. This CDR3 is 17 amino acids long. CDR1 is SEHNR, CDR2 FQNEAQ, per germline (reference sequence). The CDR3 is CASSLSVRVPPNQPQHF. The CDR3 DNA reads as TGTGCCAGCAGCTTAAGTGTTAGGGTACCCCCCAATCAGCCCCAGCATTTT.

This chain connects TRBV6-5 to TRBJ1-2, with 9 nucleotides matching TRBD1. CDR3 length equals 14 residues. J gave up 3 bases and V 5 bases, and 4 bases lay outside the gene matches. The V gene's germline CDR1 is MNHEY and CDR2 SVGAGI. CDR3 sequence reads: CASSLRTGDYGYTF. Written as DNA, the CDR3 is TGTGCCAGCAGTCTACGGACAGGGGACTATGGCTACACCTTC.

The V gene is TRBV5-5, the J gene TRBJ2-2; no definite D call. CDR1 is SGHKS and CDR2 is YYEKEE in the germline V gene (reference sequence). V dropped 6 bases and J dropped 4 bases, with 16 bases sitting between them. The length of the CDR3 is 15 residues. The CDR3 nucleotides are TGTGCCAGCAACCCGATGGGCGGAGTCACCGGGGAGCTGTTTTTT. This translates into CASNPMGGVTGELFF.

This clonotype was counted many times. The rearrangement joins TRBV6-5 to TRBJ1-3; D is unclear. CDR1 is MNHEY and CDR2 is SVGAGI in the germline V gene. V dropped 4 bases and J dropped 0 bases, with 10 bases sitting between them. The CDR3 has 15 residues. The CDR3 spells CASSSGPSSGNTIYF. The CDR3 region has the DNA TGTGCCAGCAGTTCCGGTCCCAGCTCTGGAAACACCATATATTTT.

This clonotype was recorded a few times. The chain employs TRBV20-1 and TRBJ2-2; the match to TRBD2 covers 8 bases. J was trimmed by 0 bases and V by 0 bases; bases with no gene match: 12. From germline, CDR1 is DFQATT and CDR2 SNEGSKA (reference sequence). The CDR3 loop spans 19 amino acids. CDR3 DNA sequence: TGCAGTGCTAGAGATATCCTTCAACTAGCGGCCCCGAACACCGGGGAGCTGTTTTTT. As protein: CSARDILQLAAPNTGELFF.

The sample holds a few counts of this clonotype. The J gene is TRBJ1-5, the V gene TRBV20-1; D gene ambiguous. V lost 2 bases, J lost 13 bases, and 15 bases lay in between. The germline CDR1 and CDR2 sequences are DFQATT and SNEGSKA (reference sequence). This CDR3 contains 12 residues. This chain's CDR3 is CSARLGQLWQHF. The DNA of the CDR3 is TGCAGTGCTAGATTAGGCCAACTCTGGCAGCATTTT.

CDR3 sequence: CASSFSWQETQYF. The CDR3 DNA is TGTGCCAGCAGTTTTTCCTGGCAAGAGACCCAGTACTTC. The chain carries TRBV12-3 or TRBV12-4 and TRBJ2-5; no clear D gene. The CDR3 is 13 amino acids. V lost 3 bases to trimming and J lost 2 bases, with 7 bases between them.

This clonotype was observed at least ten times. V is TRBV6-1 and J is TRBJ1-6; maybe TRBD1 (5 bases). V lost 6 bases and J 5 bases, leaving 14 bases between the germline ends. The CDR3 is made up of 15 amino acids. CDR1 and CDR2 (germline): MNHNS, SASEGT. CDR3 amino acids: CASRTTRVNNSPLHF. Here the CDR3 DNA reads TGTGCCAGCAGAACCACCAGGGTGAATAATTCACCCCTCCACTTT.

A few counts support this clonotype. The chain combines TRBV11-3 with TRBJ2-7; D unresolved. The CDR3 length is 12 residues. Trimming left V 5 bases short and J 6 bases short, with 11 bases between. CDR1 is SGHNT and CDR2 is YENEEA in the germline V gene. CDR3 bases: TGTGCCAGCAGCCGGACGAACGGCGAGCAGTACTTC. Translated: CASSRTNGEQYF.